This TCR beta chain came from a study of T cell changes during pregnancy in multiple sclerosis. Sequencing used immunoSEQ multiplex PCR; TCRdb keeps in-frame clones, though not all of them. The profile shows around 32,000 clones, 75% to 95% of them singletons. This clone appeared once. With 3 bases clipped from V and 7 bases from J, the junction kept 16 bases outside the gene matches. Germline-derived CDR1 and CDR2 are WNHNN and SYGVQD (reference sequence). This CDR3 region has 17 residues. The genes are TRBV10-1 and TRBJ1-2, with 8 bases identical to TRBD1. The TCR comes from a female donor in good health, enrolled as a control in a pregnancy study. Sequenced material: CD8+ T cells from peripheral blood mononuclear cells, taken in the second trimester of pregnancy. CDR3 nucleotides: TGCGCCAGCAGTGATCGAGGACAGGGAGAAACTATAGTTGGCTACACCTTC. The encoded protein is CASSDRGQGETIVGYTF.